The clone carrying this TCR beta chain was seen a few times. TCRdb keeps only in-frame clones here, not all; method: immunoSEQ multiplex PCR. The sample carries hundreds of thousands of clones, over 75% recorded once. This entry is derived from a study of shared T cell receptors in the human thymus. The CDR3 contains 16 residues. The germline CDR1 and CDR2 sequences are LNHDA and SQIVND (reference sequence). V dropped 3 bases and J dropped 4; count of bases not matched to a gene: 6. These data also featured in a second study, about human thymus T cells. That report notes: Serving as donors were healthy Finnish infants, each of whom was having open corrective surgery for congenital heart defects. Resections that were taken during corrective heart surgery supplied the thymus tissue.

This sequence originates from a boy younger than two with a congenital heart defect. The specimen sequenced was thymocytes. The rearrangement uses TRBV19 and TRBJ1-5; 10 nucleotides agree with TRBD1. The CDR3 spells CASSIPWTGGNQPQHF. The DNA for the CDR3 is TGTGCCAGTAGTATTCCATGGACAGGGGGGAATCAGCCCCAGCATTTT.